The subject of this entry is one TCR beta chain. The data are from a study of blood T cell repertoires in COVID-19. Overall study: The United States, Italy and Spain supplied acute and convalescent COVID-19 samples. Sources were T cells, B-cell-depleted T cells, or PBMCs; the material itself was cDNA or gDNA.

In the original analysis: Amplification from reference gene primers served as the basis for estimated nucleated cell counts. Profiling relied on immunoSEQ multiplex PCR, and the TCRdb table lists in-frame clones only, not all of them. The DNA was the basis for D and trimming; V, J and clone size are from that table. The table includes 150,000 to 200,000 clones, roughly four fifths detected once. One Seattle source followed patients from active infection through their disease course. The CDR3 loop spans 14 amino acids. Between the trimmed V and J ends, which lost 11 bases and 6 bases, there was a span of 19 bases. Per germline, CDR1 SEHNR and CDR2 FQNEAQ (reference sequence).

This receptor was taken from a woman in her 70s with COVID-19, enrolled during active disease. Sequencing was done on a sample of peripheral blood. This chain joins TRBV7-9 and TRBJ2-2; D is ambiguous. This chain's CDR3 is CASRISESSGELFF. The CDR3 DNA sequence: TGTGCCTCCCGAATATCGGAGAGCTCCGGGGAGCTGTTTTTT. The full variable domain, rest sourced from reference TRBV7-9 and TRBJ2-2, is DTGVSQNPRHKITKRGQNVTFRCDPISEHNRLYWYRQTLGQGPEFLTYFQNEAQLEKSRLLSDRFSAERPKGSFSTLEIQRTEQGDSAMYLCASRISESSGELFFGEGSRLTVL.